What follows are 28 T cell receptor beta chains derived from one specimen sequenced in a study of human T cells and chemical hapten exposure. Stated time point: patch test 3, about 24 weeks after DPC sensitization. Treatment meaning: therapeutic diphenylcyclopropenone sensitization with weekly scalp DPC. TCRdb independently ran MiXCR on the RACE reads; one entry per CDR3 protein. The sample records approximately 110,000 distinct CDR3 sequences, 34% being singletons. The source was whole blood, collected in connection with sensitization to the hapten diphenylcyclopropenone (DPC). The receptors originated from a man aged 40-55 years with alopecia areata. Some clones in this sample may be carry-over from other donors' samples.

Only one count was recorded for this clonotype. This chain uses TRBV6-6 with TRBJ2-3, with TRBD2 as a possible D gene (5 bases). V lost 5 bases to trimming and J lost 5 bases, with 8 bases between them. The CDR3 covers 12 residues. CDR1 and CDR2 (germline): MNHNY, SVGAGI (reference sequence). The CDR3 DNA follows: TGTGCCAGCAGTCGTCGGGAAGATACGCAGTATTTT. Its protein product is CASSRREDTQYF.

This clonotype has a handful of counts. The chain uses TRBV28 and TRBJ2-3; no reliable D call. Germline lookup yields CDR1 MDHEN and CDR2 SYDVKM. This CDR3 contains 16 residues. Trimming left V 5 bases short and J 0 bases short, with 15 bases between. For the CDR3, the DNA is TGTGCCAGCAGTACAGTCCGACAATTGAGCACAGATACGCAGTATTTT. Its protein is CASSTVRQLSTDTQYF.

J is TRBJ2-7 and V is TRBV10-3, with D possibly TRBD2 on 5 matching bases. Germline loops: CDR1 ENHRY, CDR2 SYGVKD. CDR3 length equals 15 residues. V was shortened by 1 base and J by 6 bases, with 16 bases between the two germline ends. This chain's CDR3 is CAISEFAPGTSEQYV. As DNA, the CDR3 is TGTGCCATCAGTGAGTTCGCACCGGGAACTTCCGAGCAGTACGTC.

The chain carries TRBV28 and TRBJ1-2; 7 bases align to TRBD1. Germline CDR1 MDHEN, CDR2 SYDVKM. V shed 6 bases, J shed 0 bases, and the junction held 4 bases outside the gene matches. CDR3 size: 14 residues. CDR3 sequence: CASSPRGANYGYTF. The DNA for the CDR3 is TGTGCCAGCAGCCCCAGGGGGGCTAACTATGGCTACACCTTC.

A few counts support this clonotype. The chain combines TRBV5-1 with TRBJ2-1, with TRBD2 matching 12 bases. V was clipped by 3 bases and J by 6 bases; unmatched bases: 4. The CDR3 has 15 residues. The germline V gene encodes CDR1 SGHRS and CDR2 YFSETQ. The CDR3 DNA reads TGCGCCAGCAGCTCGGGACTAGCGGGCCCCAATGAGCAGTTCTTC. Residues: CASSSGLAGPNEQFF.

This clonotype came up a few times. The rearrangement joins TRBV29-1 to TRBJ2-1, with 9 bases aligning to TRBD1. There are 13 residues in the CDR3. Trimming at V came to 8 bases and at J to 8 bases, leaving 10 bases not matched to a gene. Germline CDR1 and CDR2: SQVTM and ANQGSEA. The CDR3 region is CSPGDREVHEQFF. CDR3 nucleotide sequence: TGCAGCCCCGGGGACAGGGAAGTCCATGAGCAGTTCTTC.

This chain links TRBV7-6 with TRBJ1-5, with D perhaps matching TRBD1 (5 bases). Germline V gene sequence: CDR1 SGHVS, CDR2 FNYEAQ. This CDR3 region has 14 residues. V lost 5 bases and J 6 bases, leaving 14 bases between the germline ends. The CDR3 loop reads CASSPGEGGQPQHF. The CDR3 DNA reads TGTGCCAGCAGCCCGGGGGAGGGTGGTCAGCCCCAGCATTTT.

The V and J genes are TRBV20-1 and TRBJ2-1; 8 bases are a match to TRBD2. The CDR3 loop spans 15 amino acids. CDR1 is DFQATT, CDR2 SNEGSKA, per germline (reference sequence). V lost 6 bases to trimming and J lost 7 bases; unmatched junction nucleotides: 14. The CDR3 is CSAGQLAGLQNEQFF. CDR3 nucleotides: TGCAGTGCAGGCCAATTAGCGGGACTCCAAAATGAGCAGTTCTTC.

The sample holds a few counts of this clonotype. The chain joins TRBV7-8 to TRBJ2-3; D not resolved. The V gene's germline CDR1 is SGHVS and CDR2 FQNEAQ. V was pared by 3 bases and J by 9 bases, with 10 bases between. CDR3 size: 12 residues. Written as DNA, the CDR3 is TGTGCCAGCAGCTTGACCCAGGCAACGCAGTATTTT. This codes for CASSLTQATQYF. Full variable domain (rest looked up from reference TRBV7-8 and TRBJ2-3): GAGVSQSPRYKVAKRGQDVALRCDPISGHVSLFWYQQALGQGPEFLTYFQNEAQLDKSGLPSDRFFAERPEGSVSTLKIQRTQQEDSAVYLCASSLTQATQYFGPGTRLTVL.

This chain connects TRBV12-3 or TRBV12-4 to TRBJ1-4, with a weak D call TRBD1 (6 bases). The CDR3 loop spans 13 amino acids. The ends were cut back, 5 bases at V and 8 bases at J, with 12 bases in the middle. DNA for the CDR3: TGTGCCAGCAGTAACAGGGCCGAAGAAAAACTGTTTTTT. Its protein product is CASSNRAEEKLFF.

The table lists this clonotype with a few counts. V gene TRBV20-1 combines with J gene TRBJ2-1; 10 bases agree with TRBD2. Per germline, CDR1 DFQATT and CDR2 SNEGSKA (reference sequence). V dropped 1 base and J dropped 0; count of bases not matched to a gene: 6. CDR3 size: 17 residues. The CDR3 loop reads CSARAWASGSSYNEQFF. The CDR3 DNA reads TGCAGTGCTAGAGCTTGGGCTAGCGGGAGCTCCTACAATGAGCAGTTCTTC.

The genes are TRBV30 and TRBJ2-3, with D perhaps matching TRBD2 (7 bases). Germline V gene lookup returns CDR1 GTSNPN and CDR2 SVGIG (reference sequence). This CDR3 is built from 14 residues. Trimming took off 1 base at V and 5 bases at J, with 13 bases between the two ends. The CDR3 reads CAWSDSGGGDTQYF. CDR3 nucleotides: TGTGCCTGGAGTGATTCGGGGGGCGGAGATACGCAGTATTTT.

In its sample, this clonotype was seen a few times. V gene TRBV7-2 combines with J gene TRBJ2-1, with 12 bases matching TRBD2. V dropped 2 bases and J dropped 6; count of bases not matched to a gene: 5. Germline V gene sequence: CDR1 SGHTA, CDR2 FQGNSA. This CDR3 has 16 amino acids. This CDR3 is CASSLFTSGGPNEQFF. Written as DNA, the CDR3 is TGTGCCAGCAGCTTATTCACTAGCGGGGGGCCCAATGAGCAGTTCTTC. Filled out from reference TRBV7-2 and TRBJ2-1, the complete variable domain reads GAGVSQSPSNKVTEKGKDVELRCDPISGHTALYWYRQSLGQGLEFLIYFQGNSAPDKSGLPSDRFSAERTGGSVSTLTIQRTQQEDSAVYLCASSLFTSGGPNEQFFGPGTRLTVL.

This clonotype was picked up a small number of times. The chain couples TRBV20-1 to TRBJ2-3, with 10 bases lining up with TRBD2. CDR3 size: 15 residues. CDR1 is DFQATT, CDR2 SNEGSKA, per germline (reference sequence). The V segment lost 6 bases and the J segment 4 bases; nucleotides outside the gene matches: 10. This chain's CDR3 is CSAGPSGRVPDTQYF. In DNA, the CDR3 is TGCAGTGCCGGACCTAGCGGGAGAGTCCCAGATACGCAGTATTTT.

The chain employs TRBV30 and TRBJ2-3, with 7 bases matching TRBD2. The CDR3 spans 14 residues. Germline V gives CDR1 GTSNPN, CDR2 SVGIG (reference sequence). V gave up 4 bases and J gave up 1 base; unmatched junction bases: 5. The CDR3 spells CAWNRGSGTDTQYF. For the CDR3, the DNA is TGTGCCTGGAATCGCGGGAGCGGCACAGATACGCAGTATTTT.

V gene TRBV24-1 combines with J gene TRBJ1-5; no clear D. Trimming pared 9 bases from V and 4 bases from J, leaving 12 bases between. Per germline, CDR1 KGHDR and CDR2 SFDVKD. This CDR3 comprises 13 residues. As DNA, the CDR3 is TGTGCCACCGGCGAGCGGGAGAATCAGCCCCAGCATTTT. Translation gives CATGERENQPQHF.

The chain couples TRBV27 to TRBJ1-1, with TRBD1 matching over 9 bases. The V gene's germline CDR1 is MNHEY and CDR2 SMNVEV (reference sequence). This CDR3 is built from 15 residues. The V and J ends lost 10 bases and 1 base, in that order; junction bases with no gene match: 10. The CDR3 DNA sequence: TGTGCCACCTCGGTTGGGGGACAGGGGAACACTGAAGCTTTCTTT. This gives the protein CATSVGGQGNTEAFF.

This clonotype was recorded a few times. The chain couples TRBV5-6 to TRBJ2-7; D is uncertain. This CDR3 has 15 residues. Germline V gives CDR1 SGHDT, CDR2 YYEEEE. V dropped 4 bases and J dropped 0 bases, with 14 bases sitting between them. CDR3 sequence: CASSLDPRSSYEQYF. CDR3 sequence (DNA): TGTGCCAGCAGCCTAGACCCCCGAAGCTCCTACGAGCAGTACTTC.

The V call is TRBV5-1, the J call TRBJ2-3, with TRBD2 matching 11 bases. Germline V lookup: CDR1 SGHRS, CDR2 YFSETQ. CDR3 length equals 17 residues. After removal of 4 bases from V and 2 bases from J, the junction contained 9 bases not matched to a gene. CDR3 bases: TGCGCCAGCAGCCGGGGGGGACTAGCGGAAATCACAGATACGCAGTATTTT. It is translated as CASSRGGLAEITDTQYF.

This clonotype has a handful of counts. V usage is TRBV5-1 and J usage is TRBJ2-5; TRBD2 matches at 9 bases. The germline V gene encodes CDR1 SGHRS and CDR2 YFSETQ. The junction had 6 bases not matched to a gene; V was cut back by 1 base and J by 5 bases. The CDR3 runs to 15 residues. For the CDR3, the DNA is TGCGCCAGCAGCTTGAGACTAGCGGAAGAGGAGACCCAGTACTTC. Amino acids: CASSLRLAEEETQYF.

In this sample, this clonotype turned up a few times. The gene calls are TRBV10-3 and TRBJ1-2, with D maybe TRBD1 (6 bases). The germline V gene has CDR1 ENHRY and CDR2 SYGVKD. The CDR3 length is 14 residues. V gave up 4 bases and J gave up 8 bases, with 17 bases separating them. The CDR3 nucleotides are TGTGCCATCAGTGGACAGGAGACCTCTTGGGGCTACACCTTC. Its translation is CAISGQETSWGYTF.

This rearrangement joins TRBV6-5 to TRBJ2-3; 12 nucleotides agree with TRBD2. Trimming at V came to 6 bases and at J to 5 bases, leaving 9 bases not matched to a gene. Germline V gene data show CDR1 as MNHEY and CDR2 as SVGAGI. The CDR3 is 16 residues long. This chain's CDR3 is CASRETSGRIRDTQYF. Here the CDR3 DNA reads TGTGCCAGCAGGGAGACTAGCGGGAGAATTCGAGATACGCAGTATTTT.

The V and J genes are TRBV24-1 and TRBJ2-1; a possible D gene is TRBD1 (5 bases). Trimming took 2 bases from V and 9 from J, leaving 10 bases between them. The germline gives CDR1 KGHDR, CDR2 SFDVKD. The CDR3 consists of 13 residues. CDR3 sequence: CATSDSRVVEQFF. The CDR3 nucleotides read TGTGCCACCAGTGATTCCAGGGTTGTTGAGCAGTTCTTC.

V is TRBV6-1 and J is TRBJ2-7; possible D gene TRBD1, 5 bases. V was trimmed by 1 base and J by 6 bases, leaving 7 bases between them. CDR1 is MNHNS and CDR2 is SASEGT in the germline V gene. The CDR3 has 12 amino acids. The CDR3 DNA follows: TGTGCCAGCAGTGAAGTGGGGCGCGAGCAGTACTTC. Encoded protein: CASSEVGREQYF.

This chain joins TRBV6-1 and TRBJ2-5, with D perhaps matching TRBD1 (7 bases). The CDR3 has 14 amino acids. The germline gives CDR1 MNHNS, CDR2 SASEGT. Trimming shortened V by 6 bases and J by 5 bases, and 16 bases separated the two germline ends. The CDR3: CASRLPGGWETQYF. CDR3 in DNA: TGTGCCAGCAGGCTGCCAGGGGGGTGGGAGACCCAGTACTTC.

V gene TRBV3-2 combines with J gene TRBJ2-1. TRBV3-2 is designated a pseudogene. The CDR3 runs 17 residues. CDR3 protein: CASSQDRTPAWYNEQFF. The DNA of the CDR3 is TGTGCCAGCAGCCAAGATCGCACCCCAGCGTGGTACAATGAGCAGTTCTTC.

The chain employs TRBV29-1 and TRBJ2-7; 8 bases fit TRBD2. The V segment lost 0 bases and the J segment 4 bases; nucleotides outside the gene matches: 2. Germline CDR1 reads SQVTM; CDR2 reads ANQGSEA. The CDR3 spans 13 residues. The CDR3 sequence is CSVEEGGRYEQYF. The CDR3 DNA reads TGCAGCGTTGAAGAAGGCGGGAGGTACGAGCAGTACTTC.

The chain employs TRBV12-3 or TRBV12-4 and TRBJ2-7; TRBD2 is a possible D gene (5 bases). There are 11 residues in the CDR3. V was trimmed by 5 bases and J by 9 bases, leaving 11 bases between them. In DNA, the CDR3 is TGTGCCAGCAGTGGGAGTAGTGTGCAGTACTTC. Its protein is CASSGSSVQYF.